These 13 T cell receptor beta chains originate from one sample sequenced in a study of blood T cell repertoires in COVID-19. Sequencing used immunoSEQ multiplex PCR; TCRdb keeps in-frame clones, though not all of them. Of roughly 98,000 clones in the sample, almost 95% were seen once. Sequenced input: peripheral blood. These TCRs come from a woman aged 55-70 years with active COVID-19.

The CDR3 bases are TGTGCCAGCACTCATCAGGGTTACGAGCAGTACTTC. Its protein is CASTHQGYEQYF. This chain uses TRBV6-6 with TRBJ2-7; tentative D call: TRBD1 (5 bases). The V gene's germline CDR1 is MNHNY and CDR2 SVGAGI (reference sequence). V was clipped by 7 bases and J by 4 bases, with 11 bases between them. This CDR3 is built from 12 residues.

The genes are TRBV27 and TRBJ2-7; tentatively, D is TRBD2 (6 bases). V was shortened by 0 bases and J by 3 bases, with 9 bases between the two germline ends. This CDR3 spans 14 amino acids. The germline V gene has CDR1 MNHEY and CDR2 SMNVEV (reference sequence). The CDR3 reads CASSLSSGYYEQYF. The DNA of the CDR3 is TGTGCCAGCAGTTTATCTAGCGGCTACTACGAGCAGTACTTC.

This clone appeared once. The chain combines TRBV7-2 with TRBJ2-7, with D maybe TRBD1 (6 bases). In germline, CDR1 is SGHTA, CDR2 FQGNSA. This CDR3 has 15 amino acids. The V end lost 2 bases, the J end lost 7 bases, and 18 bases lay between the germline ends. CDR3 DNA sequence: TGTGCCAGCAGCTTAATGTCTGCAGGGGTTGAAGAGCAGTACTTC. As protein: CASSLMSAGVEEQYF.

This rearrangement joins TRBV19 to TRBJ2-6, with a possible D match to TRBD2 (5 bases). The germline V and J ends were trimmed by 0 bases and 0 bases, with 12 bases remaining between them. The CDR3 contains 18 residues. The germline V gene has CDR1 LNHDA and CDR2 SQIVND (reference sequence). This CDR3 is CASSIEKAAGSGANVLTF. For the CDR3, the DNA is TGTGCCAGTAGTATAGAAAAAGCGGCAGGCTCTGGGGCCAACGTCCTGACTTTC.

The chain joins TRBV19 to TRBJ1-1; 8 bases are shared with TRBD1. Unmatched junction bases numbered 4, after V lost 8 bases and J lost 2 bases. Germline CDR1 LNHDA, CDR2 SQIVND (reference sequence). The CDR3 has 13 amino acids. The CDR3 DNA sequence: TGTGCCAGTCGACAGGGGAGAAACACTGAAGCTTTCTTT. This codes for CASRQGRNTEAFF.

This chain uses TRBV19 with TRBJ1-4, with 11 nucleotides matching TRBD1. CDR1 LNHDA and CDR2 SQIVND come from the germline V gene (reference sequence). The CDR3 has 13 amino acids. V was clipped by 11 bases and J by 8 bases; unmatched bases: 7. CDR3 in amino acids: CAARDRGKEKLFF. As DNA, the CDR3 is TGTGCCGCTAGGGACAGGGGGAAAGAAAAACTGTTTTTT.

The V and J genes are TRBV11-2 and TRBJ1-1; D not resolved. The CDR3 has 13 amino acids. V was cut by 5 bases and J by 3 bases, with 10 bases left in between. Germline V CDR1 and CDR2: SGHAT, FQNNGV. DNA of the CDR3: TGTGCCAGCAGCCTAAAGAGGGACACTGAAGCTTTCTTT. Amino acids: CASSLKRDTEAFF.

J is TRBJ2-2 and V is TRBV30, with 7 bases that match TRBD1. The CDR3 totals 13 residues. Germline lookup yields CDR1 GTSNPN and CDR2 SVGIG (reference sequence). Losses at the gene ends were 1 base for V and 8 bases for J; bases not matched to a gene: 4. The chain's CDR3 is CAWSATGRGELFF. DNA of the CDR3: TGTGCCTGGAGTGCGACAGGGAGAGGGGAGCTGTTTTTT.

V and J are TRBV19 and TRBJ2-7; 9 nucleotides agree with TRBD2. The CDR3 has 13 amino acids. V lost 8 bases, J lost 7 bases, and 9 bases stayed unmatched. CDR1 LNHDA and CDR2 SQIVND come from the germline V gene (reference sequence). The CDR3 DNA reads TGTGCCAGTTCGGGGGCTAGCGGGAAGGAGCAGTACTTC. As protein: CASSGASGKEQYF.

The gene calls are TRBV5-4 and TRBJ2-2, with TRBD1 as a possible D gene (7 bases). The germline V gene has CDR1 SGHNT and CDR2 YYREEE (reference sequence). Trimming cost V 4 bases and J 3 bases, with 16 bases left between them. The CDR3 extends over 16 amino acids. The CDR3 region is CASSDWTGLYTGELFF. Written as DNA, the CDR3 is TGTGCCAGCAGCGATTGGACAGGACTATACACCGGGGAGCTGTTTTTT.

The V gene is TRBV29-1, the J gene TRBJ2-2; TRBD2 matches at 10 bases. V lost 3 bases and J lost 5; bases outside the gene matches: 6. This CDR3 has 15 residues. CDR1 and CDR2 from the germline V gene are SQVTM and ANQGSEA. CDR3 DNA sequence: TGCAGCGTTGATGGTTTACTAGCGGGGACCGGGGAGCTGTTTTTT. Amino acid sequence: CSVDGLLAGTGELFF.

This chain joins TRBV3-1 (or the pseudogene TRBV3-2) and TRBJ1-1, with D tentatively TRBD1 (6 bases). The CDR3 is 17 residues long. V was cut by 1 base and J by 0 bases, with 15 bases left in between. Germline CDR1 LGHDT, CDR2 YNNKEL (reference sequence). The CDR3 reads CASSQAGASYVNTEAFF. CDR3 sequence (DNA): TGTGCCAGCAGCCAAGCAGGGGCATCGTACGTGAACACTGAAGCTTTCTTT.

The chain carries TRBV2 and TRBJ2-1, with a weak D call TRBD2 (6 bases). This CDR3 has 13 residues. Trimming stripped 6 bases from V and 9 bases from J, with 15 bases between. The V gene's germline CDR1 is SNHLY and CDR2 FYNNEI. In DNA, the CDR3 is TGTGCCAGCAGGGGGACTCTTAGCAGTGAGCAGTTCTTC. It yields the protein CASRGTLSSEQFF.